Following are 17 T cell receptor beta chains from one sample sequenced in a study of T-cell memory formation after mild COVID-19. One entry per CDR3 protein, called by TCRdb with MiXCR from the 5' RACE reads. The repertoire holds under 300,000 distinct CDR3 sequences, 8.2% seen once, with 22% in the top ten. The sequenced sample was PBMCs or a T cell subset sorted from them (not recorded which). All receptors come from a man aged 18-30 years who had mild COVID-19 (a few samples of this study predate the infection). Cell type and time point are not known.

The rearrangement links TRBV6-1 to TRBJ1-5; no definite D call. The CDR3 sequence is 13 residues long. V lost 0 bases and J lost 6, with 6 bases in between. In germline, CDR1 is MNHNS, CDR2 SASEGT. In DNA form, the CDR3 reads TGTGCCAGCAGTGAAGCGGGTAGTCAGCCCCAGCATTTT. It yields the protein CASSEAGSQPQHF.

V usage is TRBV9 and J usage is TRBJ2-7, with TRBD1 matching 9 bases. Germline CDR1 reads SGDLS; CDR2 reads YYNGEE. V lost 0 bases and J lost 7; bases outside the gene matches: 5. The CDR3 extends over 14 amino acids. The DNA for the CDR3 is TGTGCCAGCAGCGTAGACGGGACAGGGTGGGAGCAGTACTTC. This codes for CASSVDGTGWEQYF.

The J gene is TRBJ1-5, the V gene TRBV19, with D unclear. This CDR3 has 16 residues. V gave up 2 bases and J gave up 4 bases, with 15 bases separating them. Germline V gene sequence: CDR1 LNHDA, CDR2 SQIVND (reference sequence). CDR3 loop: CASSIWGFVSNQPQHF. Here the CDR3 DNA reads TGTGCCAGTAGTATATGGGGTTTCGTATCGAATCAGCCCCAGCATTTT.

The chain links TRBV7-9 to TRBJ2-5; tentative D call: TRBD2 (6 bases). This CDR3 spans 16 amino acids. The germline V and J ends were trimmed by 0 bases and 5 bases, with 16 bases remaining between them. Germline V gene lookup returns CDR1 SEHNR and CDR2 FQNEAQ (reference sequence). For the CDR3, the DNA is TGTGCCAGCAGCTTAGCCCTTGTAAATCGGGGGGAGACCCAGTACTTC. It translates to CASSLALVNRGETQYF.

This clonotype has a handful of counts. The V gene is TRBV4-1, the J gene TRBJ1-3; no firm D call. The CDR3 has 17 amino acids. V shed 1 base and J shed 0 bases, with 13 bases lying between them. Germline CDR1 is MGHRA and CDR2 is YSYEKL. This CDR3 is CASSQVGVRISGNTIYF. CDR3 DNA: TGCGCCAGCAGCCAAGTGGGCGTTCGGATCTCTGGAAACACCATATATTTT.

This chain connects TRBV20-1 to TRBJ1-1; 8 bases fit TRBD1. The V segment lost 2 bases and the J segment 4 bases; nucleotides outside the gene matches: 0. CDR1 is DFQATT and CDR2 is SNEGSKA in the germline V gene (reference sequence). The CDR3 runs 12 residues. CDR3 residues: CSARTGGTEAFF. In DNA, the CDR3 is TGCAGTGCTAGAACAGGGGGCACTGAAGCTTTCTTT.

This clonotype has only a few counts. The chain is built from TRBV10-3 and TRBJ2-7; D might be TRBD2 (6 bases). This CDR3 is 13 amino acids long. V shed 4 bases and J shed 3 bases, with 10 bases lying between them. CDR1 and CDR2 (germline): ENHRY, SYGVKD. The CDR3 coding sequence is TGTGCCATCAGTGGCTCCGGGGGCTACGAGCAGTACGTC. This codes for CAISGSGGYEQYV.

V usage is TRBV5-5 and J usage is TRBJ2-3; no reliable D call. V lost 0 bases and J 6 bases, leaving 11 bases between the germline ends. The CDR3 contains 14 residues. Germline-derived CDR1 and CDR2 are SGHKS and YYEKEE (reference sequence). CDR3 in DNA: TGTGCCAGCAGCTTGGCCCTAAAATTGGATACGCAGTATTTT. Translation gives CASSLALKLDTQYF.

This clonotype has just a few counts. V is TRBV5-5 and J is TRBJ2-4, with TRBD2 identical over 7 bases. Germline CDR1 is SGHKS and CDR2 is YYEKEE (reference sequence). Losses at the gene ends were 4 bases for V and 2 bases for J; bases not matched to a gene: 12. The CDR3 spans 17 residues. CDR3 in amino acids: CASSPRGGGWTKNIQYF. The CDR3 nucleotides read TGTGCCAGCAGCCCGCGCGGGGGAGGGTGGACCAAAAACATTCAGTACTTC.

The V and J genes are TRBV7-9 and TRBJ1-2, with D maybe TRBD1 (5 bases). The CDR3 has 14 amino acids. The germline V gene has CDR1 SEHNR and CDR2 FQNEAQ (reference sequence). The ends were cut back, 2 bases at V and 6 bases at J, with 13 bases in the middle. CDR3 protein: CASSLSPGINGYTF. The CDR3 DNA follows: TGTGCCAGCAGCTTAAGCCCAGGGATAAATGGCTACACCTTC.

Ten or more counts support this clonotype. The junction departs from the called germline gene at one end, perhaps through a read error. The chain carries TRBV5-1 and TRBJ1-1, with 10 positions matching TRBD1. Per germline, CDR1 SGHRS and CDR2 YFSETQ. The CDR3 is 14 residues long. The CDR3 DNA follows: TGTGCCAGCAGCTTGGGACAGGGGCGGACTGAAGCTTTCTTT. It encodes CASSLGQGRTEAFF.

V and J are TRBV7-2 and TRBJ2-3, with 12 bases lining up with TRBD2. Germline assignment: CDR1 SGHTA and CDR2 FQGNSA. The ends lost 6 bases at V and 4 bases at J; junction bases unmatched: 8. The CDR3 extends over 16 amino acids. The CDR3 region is CASSQRGTSGPDTQYF. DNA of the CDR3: TGTGCCAGCAGTCAACGCGGGACTAGCGGGCCAGATACGCAGTATTTT.

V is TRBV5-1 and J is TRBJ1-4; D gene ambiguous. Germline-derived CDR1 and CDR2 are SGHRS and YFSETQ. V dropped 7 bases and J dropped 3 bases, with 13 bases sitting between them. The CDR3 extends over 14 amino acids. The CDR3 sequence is CASSIRASNEKLFF. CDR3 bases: TGCGCCAGCTCGATCCGGGCCTCTAATGAAAAACTGTTTTTT.

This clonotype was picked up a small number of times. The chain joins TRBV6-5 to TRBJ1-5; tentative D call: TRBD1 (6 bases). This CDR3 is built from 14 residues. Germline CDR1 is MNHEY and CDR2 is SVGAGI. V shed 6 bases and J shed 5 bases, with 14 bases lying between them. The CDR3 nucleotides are TGTGCCAGCAGCTCGAGGGGGGGTGATCAGCCCCAGCATTTT. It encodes CASSSRGGDQPQHF.

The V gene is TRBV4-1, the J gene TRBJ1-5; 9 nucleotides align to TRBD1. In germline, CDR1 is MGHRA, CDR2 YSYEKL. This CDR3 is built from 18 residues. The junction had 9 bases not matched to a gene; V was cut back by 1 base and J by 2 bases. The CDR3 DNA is TGCGCCAGCAGCCAAGTCCCGGGACAGGGACGAGGCAATCAGCCCCAGCATTTT. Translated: CASSQVPGQGRGNQPQHF.

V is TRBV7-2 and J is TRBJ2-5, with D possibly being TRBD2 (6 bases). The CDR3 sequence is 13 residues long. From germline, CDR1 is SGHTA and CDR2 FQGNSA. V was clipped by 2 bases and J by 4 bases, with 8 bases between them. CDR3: CASSLRRGETQYF. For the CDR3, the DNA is TGTGCCAGCAGCTTAAGGCGGGGAGAGACCCAGTACTTC.

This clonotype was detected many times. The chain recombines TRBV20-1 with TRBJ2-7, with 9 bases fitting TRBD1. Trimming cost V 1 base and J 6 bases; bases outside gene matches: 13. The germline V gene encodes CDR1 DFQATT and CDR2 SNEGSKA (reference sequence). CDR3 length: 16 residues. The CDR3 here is CSARGTGEKANLEQYF. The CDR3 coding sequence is TGCAGTGCTAGAGGGACAGGGGAAAAGGCCAACCTCGAGCAGTACTTC.